The present TCR beta chain was sequenced within a study of T cells in tuberculosis. General study results and limits: T cells binding CD1B-GMM tetramer weakly possibly escaped the sort.

After thawing and overnight rest, PBMC were stained with GMM-loaded CD1B tetramer, viability dye and anti-CD3 for sorting. C32 glucose monomycolate from Rhodococcus equi was loaded onto the CD1B tetramers. This clone is deemed medium-sized. Clones were read by immunoSEQ multiplex PCR, and TCRdb kept only the in-frame ones, dropping some. The sample shows 54,000 or so clones, about 86% of them seen only once. Looked up from germline, CDR1 is SGHNT and CDR2 is YYREEE (reference sequence). The V end was cut by 4 bases, the J end by 0 bases, with 11 bases between. The CDR3 loop spans 15 amino acids. The V gene is TRBV5-4, the J gene TRBJ1-3; D unclear. This receptor was identified in an adult woman with latent tuberculosis. The sequenced material came from CD1b-GMM tetramer-negative cells sorted from PBMCs. As DNA, the CDR3 is TGTGCCAGCAGCGGAGGACTGAGCTCTGGAAACACCATATATTTT. Translating gives CASSGGLSSGNTIYF.